These 26 T cell receptor beta chains originate from one sample sequenced in a study of cytomegalovirus exposure and HLA in healthy donors. The PCR contained 60 Vbeta and 13 Jbeta primers. The table came from immunoSEQ multiplex PCR; TCRdb's copy has only in-frame clones and leaves some out. With about 34,000 clones in the sample, the ten largest clones hold under 4%. Sequencing used PBMCs. These receptors came from a woman in her forties in good health and CMV-seropositive.

This sequence joins TRBV5-1 and TRBJ1-2, with TRBD1 identical over 7 bases. The CDR3 length is 14 residues. CDR1 is SGHRS, CDR2 YFSETQ, per germline. The V gene end was trimmed by 0 bases and the J gene end by 4 bases; junction bases not matched to a gene: 3. CDR3 DNA sequence: TGCGCCAGCAGCTTGGATGCAGGGGGCTATGGCTACACCTTC. Amino acids: CASSLDAGGYGYTF.

J is TRBJ1-1 and V is TRBV19; the D gene is possibly TRBD1 (5 bases). V shed 1 base and J shed 6 bases, with 15 bases lying between them. Germline V gene lookup returns CDR1 LNHDA and CDR2 SQIVND (reference sequence). The CDR3 runs to 15 residues. The CDR3 reads CASSIAVQGGSEAFF. Here the CDR3 DNA reads TGTGCCAGTAGTATAGCAGTTCAGGGTGGATCTGAAGCTTTCTTT.

The chain has TRBV9 and TRBJ2-1, with 7 bases aligning to TRBD2. The germline gives CDR1 SGDLS, CDR2 YYNGEE. This CDR3 is 15 amino acids long. Trimming cost V 2 bases and J 7 bases; bases outside gene matches: 9. This chain's CDR3 is CASSVWEGLGNEQFF. The CDR3 DNA reads TGTGCCAGCAGCGTGTGGGAGGGCCTGGGAAATGAGCAGTTCTTC.

The chain couples TRBV4-3 to TRBJ2-1, with 9 bases that match TRBD2. CDR1 is LGHNA and CDR2 is YSLEER in the germline V gene. The CDR3 loop spans 16 amino acids. Trimming cost V 4 bases and J 2 bases; bases outside gene matches: 6. The CDR3 sequence: CASSRGASGTYNEQFF. In DNA form, the CDR3 reads TGCGCCAGCAGCCGGGGGGCTAGCGGGACCTACAATGAGCAGTTCTTC.

V usage is TRBV7-6 and J usage is TRBJ2-6; 8 bases are a match to TRBD1. CDR1 and CDR2 (germline): SGHVS, FNYEAQ. The trim removed 5 bases at V and 1 base at J, leaving 7 bases unmatched. The CDR3 is made up of 17 amino acids. Here the CDR3 DNA reads TGTGCCAGCAGCCGAGGACAGGGTGGATCTGGGGCCAACGTCCTGACTTTC. It is translated as CASSRGQGGSGANVLTF.

This chain links TRBV29-1 with TRBJ1-1; 7 bases are shared with TRBD1. The trim removed 3 bases at V and 5 bases at J, leaving 6 bases unmatched. This CDR3 region has 13 residues. Germline V CDR1 and CDR2: SQVTM, ANQGSEA. The chain's CDR3 is CSVEGYRGTEAFF. In nucleotides, the CDR3 is TGCAGCGTTGAGGGATACAGGGGAACTGAAGCTTTCTTT.

This chain connects TRBV5-1 to TRBJ2-7; possibly TRBD1 for D (6 bases). This CDR3 has 14 amino acids. Trimming left V 0 bases short and J 1 base short, with 8 bases between. Germline CDR1 and CDR2: SGHRS and YFSETQ. CDR3 DNA sequence: TGCGCCAGCAGCTTGGGACAGGATTCCTACGAGCAGTACTTC. As protein: CASSLGQDSYEQYF.

This sequence joins TRBV4-3 and TRBJ2-1; 8 bases line up with TRBD2. The CDR3 spans 13 residues. Losses at the gene ends were 2 bases for V and 9 bases for J; bases not matched to a gene: 3. Germline V gene sequence: CDR1 LGHNA, CDR2 YSLEER. The CDR3 reads CASSQLAGSEQFF. CDR3 DNA: TGCGCCAGCAGCCAACTAGCGGGTAGTGAGCAGTTCTTC.

The chain employs TRBV25-1 and TRBJ2-1; 10 bases are shared with TRBD2. V gave up 6 bases and J gave up 4 bases; unmatched junction bases: 3. This CDR3 has 14 residues. CDR1 and CDR2 (germline): MGHDK, SYGVNS. CDR3 nucleotide sequence: TGTGCCAGCAGCTTAGCGGGAGGATACAATGAGCAGTTCTTC. Protein: CASSLAGGYNEQFF.

The V gene is TRBV6-5, the J gene TRBJ2-7, with D perhaps matching TRBD1 (5 bases). V lost 5 bases, J lost 4 bases, and 9 bases lay in between. CDR1 and CDR2 from the germline V gene are MNHEY and SVGAGI. The CDR3 length is 12 residues. CDR3 coding DNA: TGTGCCAGCAGTCCCCAGGGTTACGAGCAGTACTTC. It yields the protein CASSPQGYEQYF.

J is TRBJ1-2 and V is TRBV4-3; 12 bases are shared with TRBD1. CDR1 and CDR2 from the germline V gene are LGHNA and YSLEER. Trimming took 0 bases from V and 8 from J; bases not matched to a gene: 4. The CDR3 has 15 amino acids. The CDR3 reads CASSQEGTGGLGYTF. As DNA, the CDR3 is TGCGCCAGCAGCCAAGAAGGGACAGGGGGCTTGGGCTACACCTTC.

This chain links TRBV4-3 with TRBJ1-1; tentatively, D is TRBD1 (5 bases). CDR1 is LGHNA, CDR2 YSLEER, per germline. The CDR3 is 15 residues long. Trimming stripped 0 bases from V and 4 bases from J, with 12 bases between. The CDR3 spells CASSQDIRGGTEAFF. The CDR3 DNA is TGCGCCAGCAGCCAAGACATACGGGGGGGCACTGAAGCTTTCTTT.

The V gene is TRBV19, the J gene TRBJ2-7, with 9 bases that match TRBD1. CDR1 and CDR2 (germline): LNHDA, SQIVND (reference sequence). The V segment lost 6 bases and the J segment 3 bases; nucleotides outside the gene matches: 3. This CDR3 contains 13 residues. CDR3 in amino acids: CASRAGQGYEQYF. The DNA for the CDR3 is TGTGCCAGTAGGGCGGGACAGGGCTACGAGCAGTACTTC.

The CDR3 DNA follows: TGTGCCAGCGGGCCTCGAGGGAGGGACACTGAAGCTTTCTTT. This gives the protein CASGPRGRDTEAFF. The chain recombines TRBV28 with TRBJ1-1; D is unclear. The CDR3 sequence is 14 residues long. The ends were cut back, 8 bases at V and 3 bases at J, with 16 bases in the middle. Germline-derived CDR1 and CDR2 are MDHEN and SYDVKM.

The chain recombines TRBV5-1 with TRBJ1-1; perhaps TRBD1 as D (5 bases). The ends were cut back, 6 bases at V and 1 base at J, with 13 bases in the middle. CDR1 is SGHRS and CDR2 is YFSETQ in the germline V gene. There are 14 residues in the CDR3. CDR3 in amino acids: CASKADTWNTEAFF. CDR3 DNA: TGCGCCAGCAAGGCGGACACTTGGAACACTGAAGCTTTCTTT. Full variable domain (outside the CDR3, taken from reference TRBV5-1 and TRBJ1-1): KAGVTQTPRYLIKTRGQQVTLSCSPISGHRSVSWYQQTPGQGLQFLFEYFSETQRNKGNFPGRFSGRQFSNSRSEMNVSTLELGDSALYLCASKADTWNTEAFFGQGTRLTVV.

The rearrangement links TRBV6-1 to TRBJ1-1; weak D call: TRBD1 (6 bases). The V end lost 4 bases, the J end lost 5 bases, and 17 bases lay between the germline ends. CDR1 is MNHNS and CDR2 is SASEGT in the germline V gene. The CDR3 sequence is 15 residues long. The CDR3 spells CASSVVPTGFTEAFF. The DNA for the CDR3 is TGTGCCAGCAGTGTGGTCCCTACAGGGTTTACTGAAGCTTTCTTT.

V is TRBV30 and J is TRBJ2-7; 8 bases are a match to TRBD2. Germline CDR1 and CDR2: GTSNPN and SVGIG (reference sequence). The CDR3 sequence is 12 residues long. V lost 3 bases and J lost 6; bases outside the gene matches: 4. CDR3 residues: CAWRPLAGEQYF. The CDR3 DNA is TGTGCCTGGAGGCCCCTAGCGGGCGAGCAGTACTTC.

This chain connects TRBV6-1 to TRBJ2-7; TRBD2 agrees at 13 bases. V dropped 4 bases and J dropped 1; count of bases not matched to a gene: 4. Germline V gene sequence: CDR1 MNHNS, CDR2 SASEGT. The CDR3 contains 16 residues. CDR3 protein: CASSGGTSGISYEQYF. The CDR3 nucleotides are TGTGCCAGCAGTGGTGGGACTAGCGGGATTTCCTACGAGCAGTACTTC.

The chain joins TRBV29-1 to TRBJ2-7; 9 positions agree with TRBD1. CDR3 length: 13 residues. The germline V gene has CDR1 SQVTM and CDR2 ANQGSEA. J lost 7 bases, V lost 3 bases, and 7 bases had no gene match. The CDR3 loop reads CSVEGDRGGEQYF. Here the CDR3 DNA reads TGCAGCGTTGAGGGTGACAGGGGGGGTGAGCAGTACTTC.

The rearrangement links TRBV18 to TRBJ2-7, with TRBD1 identical over 8 bases. V was pared by 2 bases and J by 1 base, with 1 base of the junction left unmatched. The germline gives CDR1 KGHSH, CDR2 LQKENI. This CDR3 is 14 amino acids long. The CDR3 is CASSPRTGSYEQYF. In DNA form, the CDR3 reads TGTGCCAGCTCACCAAGGACAGGGTCCTACGAGCAGTACTTC.

V gene TRBV5-6 combines with J gene TRBJ2-7; 7 nucleotides line up with TRBD2. The CDR3 runs 13 residues. With 4 bases clipped from V and 6 bases from J, the junction kept 7 bases outside the gene matches. Germline V lookup: CDR1 SGHDT, CDR2 YYEEEE. The DNA of the CDR3 is TGTGCCAGCAGCGTGAAGCGGGATGGCGAGCAGTACTTC. Its protein product is CASSVKRDGEQYF.

The chain employs TRBV5-6 and TRBJ2-1; 9 bases map to TRBD2. From germline, CDR1 is SGHDT and CDR2 YYEEEE. The V and J ends lost 3 bases and 7 bases, in that order; junction bases with no gene match: 5. The length of the CDR3 is 14 residues. The DNA for the CDR3 is TGTGCCAGCAGCTCGGGACTAGCAGTTAATGAGCAGTTCTTC. Translated: CASSSGLAVNEQFF.

This chain links TRBV6-1 with TRBJ2-7; D unresolved. The CDR3 length is 14 residues. Per the germline V gene, CDR1 is MNHNS and CDR2 is SASEGT. Trimming shortened V by 1 base and J by 0 bases, and 7 bases separated the two germline ends. The CDR3 spells CASSEVPGSYEQYF. As DNA, the CDR3 is TGTGCCAGCAGTGAAGTGCCAGGCTCCTACGAGCAGTACTTC.

V is TRBV9 and J is TRBJ2-7; 8 positions match TRBD1. The CDR3 runs 14 residues. Germline trimming cut 2 bases from V and 4 bases from J; bases unmatched to any gene: 5. CDR1 and CDR2 (germline): SGDLS, YYNGEE. Here the CDR3 reads CASSVGQGWYEQYF. In DNA, the CDR3 is TGTGCCAGCAGCGTCGGACAGGGTTGGTACGAGCAGTACTTC.

V gene TRBV30 combines with J gene TRBJ2-2; the match to TRBD2 covers 8 bases. V gave up 5 bases and J gave up 2 bases; unmatched junction bases: 4. The CDR3 is 14 amino acids. CDR1 is GTSNPN, CDR2 SVGIG, per germline (reference sequence). In DNA form, the CDR3 reads TGTGCCTGGGGAATAGCGGGAAACACCGGGGAGCTGTTTTTT. Its translation: CAWGIAGNTGELFF.

The J gene is TRBJ2-1, the V gene TRBV6-1, with TRBD2 as a possible D gene (5 bases). The CDR3 has 13 residues. Germline CDR1 and CDR2: MNHNS and SASEGT. Trimming took off 8 bases at V and 7 bases at J, with 15 bases between the two ends. CDR3 coding DNA: TGTGCCAGCTTGACTACTCCGGGTAATGAGCAGTTCTTC. Its translation is CASLTTPGNEQFF.